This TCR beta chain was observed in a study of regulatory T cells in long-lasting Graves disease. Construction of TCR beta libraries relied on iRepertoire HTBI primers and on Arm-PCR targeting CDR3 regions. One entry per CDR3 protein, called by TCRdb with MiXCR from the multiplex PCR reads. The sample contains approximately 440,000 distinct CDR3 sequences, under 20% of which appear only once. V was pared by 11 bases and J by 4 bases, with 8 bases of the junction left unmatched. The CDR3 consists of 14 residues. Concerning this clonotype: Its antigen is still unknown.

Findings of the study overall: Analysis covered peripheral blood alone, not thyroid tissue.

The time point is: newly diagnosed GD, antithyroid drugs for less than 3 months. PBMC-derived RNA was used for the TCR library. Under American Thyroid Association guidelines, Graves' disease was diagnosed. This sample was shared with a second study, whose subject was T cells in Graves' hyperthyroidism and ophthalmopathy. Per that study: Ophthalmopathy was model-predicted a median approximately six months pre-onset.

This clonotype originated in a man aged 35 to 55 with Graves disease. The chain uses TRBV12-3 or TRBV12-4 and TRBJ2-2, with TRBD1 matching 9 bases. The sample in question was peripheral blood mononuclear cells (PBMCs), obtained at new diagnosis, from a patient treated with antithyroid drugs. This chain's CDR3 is CASQGTGTTGELFF. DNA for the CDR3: TGTGCCTCTCAGGGGACAGGGACCACCGGGGAGCTGTTTTTT.